This T cell receptor beta chain comes out of a study of cytomegalovirus exposure and HLA in healthy donors. General study points: Through in vitro validation, three CMV-associated chains were shown to be specific for CMV antigens. TRBV6-2, TRBV6-3 and other indistinguishable V segments were excluded. More clonal expansion characterized HLA-associated TCR beta chains than equally common others in a later analysis.

13 Jbeta primers and 60 Vbeta primers were used for the PCR. Sequencing used immunoSEQ multiplex PCR; TCRdb keeps in-frame clones, though not all of them. The sample includes 130,000 or so clones, more than 60% of them seen just once. On this clone: Its target is unknown.

The CDR3 has 17 residues. CDR1 is LNHDA, CDR2 SQIVND, per germline (reference sequence). Trimming shortened V by 0 bases and J by 0 bases, and 15 bases separated the two germline ends. This clonotype originated in a man in his forties in good health and CMV-seronegative. Material for sequencing was PBMCs. The chain combines TRBV19 with TRBJ2-7; TRBD2 is a possible D gene (6 bases). The CDR3 DNA reads TGTGCCAGTAGTATAGATCCTTTCGACGGGAGCTCCTACGAGCAGTACTTC. It is translated as CASSIDPFDGSSYEQYF.